Each of the 25 T cell receptor beta chains below was sequenced from the same sample in a study of blood T cell repertoires in COVID-19. Using immunoSEQ multiplex PCR, the repertoire was profiled, and TCRdb retains in-frame clones only, with some absent. The sample contains 300,000 to 450,000 clones, around 90% of which appear only once. Sequencing was performed on PBMCs or T cells enriched from blood (not recorded which). These receptors were taken from a woman between 18 and 30 years old who had recovered from COVID-19.

The rearrangement links TRBV7-3 to TRBJ2-4; 7 bases align to TRBD2. This CDR3 is 14 amino acids long. Germline trimming cut 4 bases from V and 6 bases from J; bases unmatched to any gene: 6. Germline CDR1 reads SGHTA; CDR2 reads FQGTGA. The CDR3 protein is CASSSPWEGNIQYF. The CDR3 nucleotides are TGTGCCAGCAGCTCCCCCTGGGAGGGAAACATTCAGTACTTC.

The CDR3 DNA sequence: TGTGCCAGCAGAACAGGGGGCGAATTCCCCACAGATACGCAGTATTTT. Protein product: CASRTGGEFPTDTQYF. The chain employs TRBV2 and TRBJ2-3; 9 bases line up with TRBD1. Germline V gene sequence: CDR1 SNHLY, CDR2 FYNNEI. The CDR3 is 16 residues long. Trimming cost V 6 bases and J 2 bases; bases outside gene matches: 9.

This clone was picked up one time. The rearrangement uses TRBV5-8 and TRBJ1-5, with 7 bases matching TRBD1. The CDR3 is made up of 19 amino acids. V shed 3 bases, J shed 7 bases, and the junction held 22 bases outside the gene matches. From germline, CDR1 is SGHTS and CDR2 YDEGEE. As DNA, the CDR3 is TGTGCCAGCAGCTCGGATCTTAGACCCATAACAGGGGCAGGGCAGCCCCAGCATTTT. This gives the protein CASSSDLRPITGAGQPQHF.

This clone has just one count. The rearrangement uses TRBV11-3 and TRBJ1-1; the D is unclear. Germline CDR1 reads SGHNT; CDR2 reads YENEEA. The CDR3 extends over 13 amino acids. V gave up 5 bases and J gave up 3 bases, with 10 bases separating them. The CDR3 nucleotides are TGTGCCAGCAGCCCATCGGTCCACACTGAAGCTTTCTTT. Its protein is CASSPSVHTEAFF. Full variable domain (missing parts from reference TRBV11-3 and TRBJ1-1): EAGVVQSPRYKIIEKKQPVAFWCNPISGHNTLYWYLQNLGQGPELLIRYENEEAVDDSQLPKDRFSAERLKGVDSTLKIQPAELGDSAVYLCASSPSVHTEAFFGQGTRLTVV.

CDR3 DNA sequence: TGTGCCAGCAGTTACTCGGCGACAGGTGGTGAAAAACTGTTTTTT. Its protein is CASSYSATGGEKLFF. The chain joins TRBV6-5 to TRBJ1-4; D may be TRBD1 (6 bases). CDR1 MNHEY and CDR2 SVGAGI come from the germline V gene. This CDR3 comprises 15 residues. V dropped 0 bases and J dropped 7 bases, with 12 bases sitting between them.

The rearrangement uses TRBV30 and TRBJ1-5; 7 bases are a match to TRBD1. Germline CDR1 is GTSNPN and CDR2 is SVGIG (reference sequence). This CDR3 contains 14 residues. J lost 8 bases, V lost 2 bases, and 9 bases had no gene match. The chain's CDR3 is CAWSKTGPREPQHF. CDR3 bases: TGTGCCTGGAGTAAGACAGGGCCCCGGGAGCCCCAGCATTTT. Full variable domain (remainder filled in from reference TRBV30 and TRBJ1-5): SQTIHQWPATLVQPVGSPLSLECTVEGTSNPNLYWYRQAAGRGLQLLFYSVGIGQISSEVPQNLSASRPQDRQFILSSKKLLLSDSGFYLCAWSKTGPREPQHFGDGTRLSIL.

This chain links TRBV28 with TRBJ1-2; unclear D gene. Trimming removed 2 bases at V and 0 bases at J, with 10 bases between. The CDR3 loop spans 15 amino acids. Germline V CDR1 and CDR2: MDHEN, SYDVKM. The DNA for the CDR3 is TGTGCCAGCAGTTTAGGTCAGTTCACTAACTATGGCTACACCTTC. Translating it yields CASSLGQFTNYGYTF.

This rearrangement joins TRBV11-3 to TRBJ1-1, with a possible D match to TRBD1 (5 bases). Germline CDR1 is SGHNT and CDR2 is YENEEA. CDR3 size: 13 residues. V lost 3 bases and J lost 1, with 6 bases in between. The CDR3 here is CASSLQGNTEAFF. CDR3 nucleotide sequence: TGTGCCAGCAGCTTGCAGGGGAACACTGAAGCTTTCTTT.

This clone was recorded a few times. V and J are TRBV18 and TRBJ1-6; a possible D gene is TRBD1 (5 bases). V was clipped by 3 bases and J by 7 bases, with 13 bases between them. Germline CDR1 KGHSH, CDR2 LQKENI. The CDR3 sequence is 15 residues long. Here the CDR3 DNA reads TGTGCCAGCTCACCCCTTGACAGCTCAAATTCACCCCTCCACTTT. This sequence encodes CASSPLDSSNSPLHF.

This chain links TRBV18 with TRBJ1-5; 10 positions agree with TRBD1. In germline, CDR1 is KGHSH, CDR2 LQKENI. The CDR3 extends over 15 amino acids. The V gene end was trimmed by 6 bases and the J gene end by 8 bases; junction bases not matched to a gene: 10. The CDR3 protein is CASSPRDRGTEPQHF. The CDR3 bases are TGTGCCAGCTCTCCCCGGGACAGGGGAACCGAGCCCCAGCATTTT. The full variable domain, its missing parts supplied by reference TRBV18 and TRBJ1-5, is NAGVMQNPRHLVRRRGQEARLRCSPMKGHSHVYWYRQLPEEGLKFMVYLQKENIIDESGMPKERFSAEFPKEGPSILRIQQVVRGDSAAYFCASSPRDRGTEPQHFGDGTRLSIL.

V is TRBV2 and J is TRBJ1-5; the D gene is possibly TRBD1 (5 bases). The germline V gene encodes CDR1 SNHLY and CDR2 FYNNEI. V dropped 10 bases and J dropped 3 bases, with 16 bases sitting between them. CDR3 length equals 14 residues. CDR3 DNA sequence: TGTGCCACCAAACCGAGCGGGACCAATCAGCCCCAGCATTTT. It codes for CATKPSGTNQPQHF.

The chain is built from TRBV3-1 (or the pseudogene TRBV3-2) and TRBJ2-1, with 11 bases lining up with TRBD2. CDR1 and CDR2 from the germline V gene are LGHDT and YNNKEL (reference sequence). The CDR3 runs 16 residues. Trimming cost V 4 bases and J 4 bases; bases outside gene matches: 6. CDR3 sequence (DNA): TGTGCCAGCAGCCTCACCGGGACTAGCGGTTACAATGAGCAGTTCTTC. It translates to CASSLTGTSGYNEQFF.

This clone was counted only a few times. The chain carries TRBV7-2 and TRBJ2-4, with D possibly matching TRBD2 (7 bases). V was shortened by 5 bases and J by 10 bases, with 21 bases between the two germline ends. Germline lookup yields CDR1 SGHTA and CDR2 FQGNSA. This CDR3 comprises 15 residues. As DNA, the CDR3 is TGTGCCAGCAGCCGGGGTACGGGGGGCCTGGAAATTCAGTACTTC. It yields the protein CASSRGTGGLEIQYF.

J is TRBJ1-4 and V is TRBV5-1; D is perhaps TRBD1 (5 bases). V lost 4 bases and J 4 bases, leaving 20 bases between the germline ends. The CDR3 is 17 residues long. In germline, CDR1 is SGHRS, CDR2 YFSETQ. The CDR3 reads CASSHGGSSSGNEKLFF. CDR3 coding DNA: TGCGCCAGCAGCCACGGGGGATCCTCGAGTGGTAATGAAAAACTGTTTTTT.

The chain couples TRBV11-2 to TRBJ2-1; TRBD2 matches at 12 bases. The CDR3 is made up of 15 amino acids. Trimming at V came to 5 bases and at J to 14 bases, leaving 13 bases not matched to a gene. CDR1 is SGHAT, CDR2 FQNNGV, per germline. CDR3 coding DNA: TGTGCCAGCAGCACCGGGACTAGCGGGCCTGGCCGAGAGTTCTTC. It translates to CASSTGTSGPGREFF.

A note on this clone: Possible read error: a much larger clone is one base away. Additional DNA sequences in this sample encode the identical CDR3. This rearrangement joins TRBV5-1 to TRBJ1-2; TRBD1 agrees at 8 bases. The length of the CDR3 is 13 residues. The ends lost 0 bases at V and 7 bases at J; junction bases unmatched: 2. Germline assignment: CDR1 SGHRS and CDR2 YFSETQ. The CDR3 loop reads CASSLAQGAGYTF. The CDR3 DNA reads as TGCGCCAGCAGCTTGGCTCAGGGGGCTGGCTACACCTTC.

This chain connects TRBV6-5 to TRBJ2-1; 8 bases are a match to TRBD1. Germline lookup yields CDR1 MNHEY and CDR2 SVGAGI. Trimming at V came to 5 bases and at J to 9 bases, leaving 0 bases not matched to a gene. The CDR3 covers 11 residues. The DNA of the CDR3 is TGTGCCAGCAGTACAGGGGGTGAGCAGTTCTTC. This codes for CASSTGGEQFF.

The V gene is TRBV27, the J gene TRBJ1-1; TRBD1 matches at 10 bases. This CDR3 is built from 14 residues. With 5 bases clipped from V and 3 bases from J, the junction kept 3 bases outside the gene matches. The germline V gene encodes CDR1 MNHEY and CDR2 SMNVEV (reference sequence). Here the CDR3 reads CASSDRGQDTEAFF. CDR3 coding DNA: TGTGCCAGCAGTGACAGGGGGCAGGACACTGAAGCTTTCTTT.

The chain is built from TRBV30 and TRBJ1-1; TRBD1 matches at 7 bases. V lost 3 bases, J lost 6 bases, and 4 bases stayed unmatched. This CDR3 region has 12 residues. Germline V CDR1 and CDR2: GTSNPN, SVGIG (reference sequence). The CDR3 DNA is TGTGCCTGGAGGGACAGGTACGCTGAAGCTTTCTTT. Protein: CAWRDRYAEAFF.

The chain has TRBV19 and TRBJ2-1; perhaps TRBD1 as D (6 bases). The V end lost 5 bases, the J end lost 6 bases, and 14 bases lay between the germline ends. The CDR3 runs 14 residues. Per the germline V gene, CDR1 is LNHDA and CDR2 is SQIVND (reference sequence). CDR3 DNA sequence: TGTGCCAGTAGTTCGGGGCAGGGGATCAATGAGCAGTTCTTC. Protein: CASSSGQGINEQFF.

The CDR3 bases are TGTGCCAGCAGCCCACAGGGGTATGGTGAAGCTTTCTTT. It encodes CASSPQGYGEAFF. The V and J genes are TRBV7-3 and TRBJ1-1, with 7 positions matching TRBD1. The CDR3 totals 13 residues. V dropped 5 bases and J dropped 7; count of bases not matched to a gene: 7. In germline, CDR1 is SGHTA, CDR2 FQGTGA.

V gene TRBV2 combines with J gene TRBJ2-2, with TRBD1 matching over 8 bases. Per the germline V gene, CDR1 is SNHLY and CDR2 is FYNNEI. The CDR3 runs 18 residues. The junction had 19 bases not matched to a gene; V was cut back by 8 bases and J by 5 bases. Here the CDR3 DNA reads TGTGCCAGCTCAGGAAGGGACCGCTGGACAGGGAGAACCGGGGAGCTGTTTTTT. It specifies CASSGRDRWTGRTGELFF.

The chain couples TRBV4-3 to TRBJ1-1; perhaps TRBD1 as D (6 bases). CDR3 size: 14 residues. The V and J ends lost 2 bases and 1 base respectively, with 8 bases between them. The germline gives CDR1 LGHNA, CDR2 YSLEER. CDR3 nucleotide sequence: TGCGCCAGCAGCCAATTACAGGGGAACACTGAAGCTTTCTTT. Translated: CASSQLQGNTEAFF.

The chain is built from TRBV2 and TRBJ1-2, with D perhaps matching TRBD1 (6 bases). CDR3 length: 13 amino acids. Looked up from germline, CDR1 is SNHLY and CDR2 is FYNNEI. Trimming left V 8 bases short and J 8 bases short, with 18 bases between. CDR3 loop: CASDVVRGRGYTF. Written as DNA, the CDR3 is TGTGCCAGCGATGTGGTAAGGGGGAGAGGCTACACCTTC.

The chain couples TRBV7-3 to TRBJ2-2; 7 positions agree with TRBD2. Looked up from germline, CDR1 is SGHTA and CDR2 is FQGTGA. The CDR3 has 15 residues. V gave up 5 bases and J gave up 2 bases; unmatched junction bases: 5. CDR3 DNA sequence: TGTGCCAGCAGCAGCGGGGTTCCTAACACCGGGGAGCTGTTTTTT. It encodes CASSSGVPNTGELFF.